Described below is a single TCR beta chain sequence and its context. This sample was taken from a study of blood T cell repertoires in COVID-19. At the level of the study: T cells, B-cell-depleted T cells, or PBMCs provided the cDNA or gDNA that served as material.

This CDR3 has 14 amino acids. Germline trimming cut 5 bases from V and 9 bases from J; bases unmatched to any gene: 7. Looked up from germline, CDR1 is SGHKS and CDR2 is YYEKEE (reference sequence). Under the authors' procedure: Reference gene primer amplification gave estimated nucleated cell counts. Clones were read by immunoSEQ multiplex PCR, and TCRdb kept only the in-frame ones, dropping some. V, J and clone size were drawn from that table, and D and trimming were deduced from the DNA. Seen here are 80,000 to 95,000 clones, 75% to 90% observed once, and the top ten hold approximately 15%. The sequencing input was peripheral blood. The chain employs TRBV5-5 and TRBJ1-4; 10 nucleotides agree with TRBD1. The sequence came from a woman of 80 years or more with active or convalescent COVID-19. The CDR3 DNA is TGTGCCAGCAGTTCCTCTGACAGGGGGCAAAAACTGTTTTTT. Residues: CASSSSDRGQKLFF.